This TCR beta chain was observed in a study of vaccination and CD4 T cells after COVID-19. Study-wide context: Taking of post-vaccine samples occurred a median approximately 70 days after dose two (range 14 to 241). Both day-14 and day-161-to-241 post-vaccine samples exist for a few convalescent patients. Points from the study as a whole: With convalescent patients, a median approximately 90% of reactive clones emerged solely after vaccination. SARS-CoV-2-reactive clonotype medians increased from around 20 to 38, not significantly.

The CDR3 consists of 17 residues. The germline CDR1 and CDR2 sequences are MDHEN and SYDVKM. The ends were cut back, 5 bases at V and 7 bases at J, with 21 bases in the middle. TCRdb processed the PCR reads anew with MiXCR; each CDR3 protein has one entry. The sample includes some 28,000 distinct CDR3 sequences, approximately 51% of them seen just once. Comment on this clonotype: The target antigen is unknown.

Documented time point: late sampling 161 to 241 days after vaccination in three convalescent patients. Sequences were derived from CD4+ T cells from blood, sampled about 7 months after SARS-CoV-2 vaccination. This chain connects TRBV28 to TRBJ1-6, with a tentative D call TRBD1 (6 bases). The origin of this receptor is a human donor who had recovered from COVID-19. The CDR3 sequence: CASSRRLGTIYNSPLHF. The DNA for the CDR3 is TGTGCCAGCAGTCGGCGTCTCGGGACAATATACAATTCACCCCTCCACTTT. The variable domain in full, completed from reference TRBV28 and TRBJ1-6, reads DVKVTQSSRYLVKRTGEKVFLECVQDMDHENMFWYRQDPGLGLRLIYFSYDVKMKEKGDIPEGYSVSREKKERFSLILESASTNQTSMYLCASSRRLGTIYNSPLHFGNGTRLTVT.